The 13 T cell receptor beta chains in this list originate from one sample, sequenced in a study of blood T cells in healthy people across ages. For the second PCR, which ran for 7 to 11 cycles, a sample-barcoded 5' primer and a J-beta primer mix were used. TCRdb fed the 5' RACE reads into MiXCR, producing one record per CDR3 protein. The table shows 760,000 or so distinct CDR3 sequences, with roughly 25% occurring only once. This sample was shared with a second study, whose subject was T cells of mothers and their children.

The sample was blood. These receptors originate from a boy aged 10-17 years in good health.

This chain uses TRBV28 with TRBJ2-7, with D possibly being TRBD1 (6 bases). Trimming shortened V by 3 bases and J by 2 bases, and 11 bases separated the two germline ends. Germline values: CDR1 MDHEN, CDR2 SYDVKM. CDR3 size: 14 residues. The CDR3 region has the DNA TGTGCCAGCAGTTTCCGGGACATACCCTACGAGCAGTACTTC. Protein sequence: CASSFRDIPYEQYF.

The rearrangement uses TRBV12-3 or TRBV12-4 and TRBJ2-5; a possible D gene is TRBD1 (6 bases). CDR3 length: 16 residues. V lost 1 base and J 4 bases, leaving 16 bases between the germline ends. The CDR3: CASSLGPGVALETQYF. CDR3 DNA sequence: TGTGCCAGCAGTTTAGGTCCAGGGGTGGCGTTAGAGACCCAGTACTTC.

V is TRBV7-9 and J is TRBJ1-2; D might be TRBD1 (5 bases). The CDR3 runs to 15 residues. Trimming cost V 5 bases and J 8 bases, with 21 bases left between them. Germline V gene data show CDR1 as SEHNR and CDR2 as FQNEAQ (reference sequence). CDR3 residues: CASSQTWGSWKGYTF. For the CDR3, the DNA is TGTGCCAGCAGCCAAACATGGGGGTCCTGGAAGGGCTACACCTTC.

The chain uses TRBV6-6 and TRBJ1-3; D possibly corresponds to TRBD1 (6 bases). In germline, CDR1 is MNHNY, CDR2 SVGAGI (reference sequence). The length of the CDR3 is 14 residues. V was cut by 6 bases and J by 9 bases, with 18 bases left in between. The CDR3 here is CASRAGGEGSTIYF. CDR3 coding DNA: TGTGCCAGCAGGGCTGGGGGCGAGGGCAGCACCATATATTTT.

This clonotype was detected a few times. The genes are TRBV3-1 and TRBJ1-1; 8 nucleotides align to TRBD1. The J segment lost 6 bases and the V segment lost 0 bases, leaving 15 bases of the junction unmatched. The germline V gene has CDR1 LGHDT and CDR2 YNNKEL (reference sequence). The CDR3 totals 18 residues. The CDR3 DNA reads TGTGCCAGCAGCCAAGATGGGCAGGGGGCTGCAATAAACGCTGAAGCTTTCTTT. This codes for CASSQDGQGAAINAEAFF.

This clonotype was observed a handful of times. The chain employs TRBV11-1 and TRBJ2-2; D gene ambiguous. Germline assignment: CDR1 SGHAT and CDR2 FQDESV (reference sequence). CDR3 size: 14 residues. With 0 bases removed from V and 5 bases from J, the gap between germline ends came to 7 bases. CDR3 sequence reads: CASSLASVTGELFF. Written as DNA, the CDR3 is TGTGCCAGCAGCTTAGCGTCGGTAACCGGGGAGCTGTTTTTT. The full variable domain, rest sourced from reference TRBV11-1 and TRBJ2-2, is EAEVAQSPRYKITEKSQAVAFWCDPISGHATLYWYRQILGQGPELLVQFQDESVVDDSQLPKDRFSAERLKGVDSTLKIQPAELGDSAMYLCASSLASVTGELFFGEGSRLTVL.

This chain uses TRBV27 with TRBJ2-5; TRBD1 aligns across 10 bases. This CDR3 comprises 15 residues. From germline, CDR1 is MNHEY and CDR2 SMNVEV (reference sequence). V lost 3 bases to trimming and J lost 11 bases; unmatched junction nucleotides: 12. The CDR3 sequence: CASSFRGTGVERQYF. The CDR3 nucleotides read TGTGCCAGCAGTTTTCGCGGGACAGGGGTTGAACGGCAGTACTTC.

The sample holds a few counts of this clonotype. In DNA form, the CDR3 reads TGTGCCAGCAGCTTAGAACGGAAAAACTATGGCTACACCTTC. Translated: CASSLERKNYGYTF. J is TRBJ1-2 and V is TRBV7-8; D gene ambiguous. Trimming shortened V by 1 base and J by 2 bases, and 8 bases separated the two germline ends. Germline V lookup: CDR1 SGHVS, CDR2 FQNEAQ. The CDR3 is made up of 14 amino acids.

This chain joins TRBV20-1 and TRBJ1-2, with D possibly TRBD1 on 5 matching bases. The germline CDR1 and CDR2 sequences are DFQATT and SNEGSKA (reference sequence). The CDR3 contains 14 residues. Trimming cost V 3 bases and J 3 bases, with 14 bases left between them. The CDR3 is CSARMIGADYGYTF. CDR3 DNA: TGCAGTGCTAGGATGATCGGGGCGGACTATGGCTACACCTTC.

Written as DNA, the CDR3 is TGCGCCAGCAGCCAAGATAGCGGGGTGTCGGGCGTTTATCCAGGCTCCTACAATGAGCAGTTCTTC. Protein sequence: CASSQDSGVSGVYPGSYNEQFF. The chain uses TRBV4-1 and TRBJ2-1; 8 nucleotides align to TRBD2. Germline lookup yields CDR1 MGHRA and CDR2 YSYEKL. Trimming cost V 0 bases and J 0 bases; bases outside gene matches: 19. The CDR3 covers 22 residues.

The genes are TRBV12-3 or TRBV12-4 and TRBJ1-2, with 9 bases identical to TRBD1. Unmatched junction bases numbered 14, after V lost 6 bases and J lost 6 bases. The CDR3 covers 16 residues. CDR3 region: CASSPVTGGFFHGYTF. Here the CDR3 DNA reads TGTGCCAGCAGCCCCGTGACAGGGGGTTTTTTCCATGGCTACACCTTC.

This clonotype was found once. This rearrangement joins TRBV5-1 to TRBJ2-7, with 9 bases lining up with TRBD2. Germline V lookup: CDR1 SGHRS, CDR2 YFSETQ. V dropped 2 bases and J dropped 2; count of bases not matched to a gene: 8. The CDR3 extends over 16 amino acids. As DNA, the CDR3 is TGCGCCAGCAGCTTAGGCCCTAGCGGGGCCACCTACGAGCAGTACTTC. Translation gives CASSLGPSGATYEQYF.

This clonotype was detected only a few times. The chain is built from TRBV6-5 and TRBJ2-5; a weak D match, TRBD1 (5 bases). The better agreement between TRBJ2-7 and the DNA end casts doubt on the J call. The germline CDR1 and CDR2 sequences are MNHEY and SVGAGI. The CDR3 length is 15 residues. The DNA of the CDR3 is TGTGCCAGCAGTTACTCGTTGTTCGGACACTACGAGCAGTACTTC. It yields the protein CASSYSLFGHYEQYF.